What follows are 17 T cell receptor beta chains derived from one specimen sequenced in a study of response to subunit inactivated influenza vaccine. MiXCR was run by TCRdb on the RT-PCR reads, yielding one entry per CDR3 protein. The sample yields some 300,000 distinct CDR3 sequences, 20% to 25% seen once. The source was PBMCs from blood, collected about 20 months after vaccination. These TCRs come from a man between 50 and 75 years old who received an inactivated influenza vaccine.

The rearrangement joins TRBV12-3 or TRBV12-4 to TRBJ2-1; maybe TRBD1 (5 bases). CDR3 size: 12 residues. V shed 0 bases and J shed 12 bases, with 9 bases lying between them. The CDR3 DNA sequence: TGTGCCAGCAGTTTAGCCCAGCAGGGGCAGTTCTTC. Translating it yields CASSLAQQGQFF.

About this clonotype itself: This CDR3 is missing its conserved last phenylalanine or tryptophan, likely due to a read error. The chain couples TRBV20-1 to TRBJ1-3; a possible D gene is TRBD1 (5 bases). Germline lookup yields CDR1 DFQATT and CDR2 SNEGSKA (reference sequence). This CDR3 spans 14 amino acids. With 7 bases removed from V and 2 bases from J, the gap between germline ends came to 15 bases. The chain's CDR3 is CSVPGPGPGNTIYS. Written as DNA, the CDR3 is TGCAGTGTACCGGGCCCGGGGCCTGGAAACACCATATATTCT.

Comments on this clonotype: At one boundary the junction diverges from the germline segment, which might be a read error. J is TRBJ2-6 and V is TRBV27; D is perhaps TRBD1 (6 bases). Germline CDR1 is MNHEY and CDR2 is SMNVEV (reference sequence). The CDR3 consists of 18 residues. As DNA, the CDR3 is TGTGCCAGCAGCTCACCAGGGGCTCCCCCCTCTGGGGCCAACTTCCTGACTTTC. Translating gives CASSSPGAPPSGANFLTF.

The chain links TRBV4-3 to TRBJ2-7; TRBD2 matches at 7 bases. V was clipped by 4 bases and J by 0 bases; unmatched bases: 6. There are 15 residues in the CDR3. The germline gives CDR1 LGHNA, CDR2 YSLEER. The CDR3 region has the DNA TGCGCCAGCAGCCTAGGGACTACAAGCTCCTACGAGCAGTACTTC. The encoded protein is CASSLGTTSSYEQYF.

This clonotype was counted a few times. The chain combines TRBV28 with TRBJ2-1, with TRBD2 identical over 9 bases. Unmatched junction bases numbered 7, after V lost 3 bases and J lost 7 bases. Germline assignment: CDR1 MDHEN and CDR2 SYDVKM. The CDR3 consists of 15 residues. The CDR3 sequence is CASSFGGRATNEQFF. The CDR3 DNA reads as TGTGCCAGCAGTTTTGGCGGGAGGGCCACGAATGAGCAGTTCTTC.

This clonotype was counted many times. The chain has TRBV3-1 and TRBJ2-2; the match to TRBD1 covers 8 bases. The CDR3 runs 15 residues. The V and J ends lost 4 bases and 5 bases, in that order; junction bases with no gene match: 6. Germline CDR1 LGHDT, CDR2 YNNKEL (reference sequence). CDR3: CASSLRQGYTGELFF. The CDR3, as DNA: TGTGCCAGCAGCCTGAGACAGGGGTATACCGGGGAGCTGTTTTTT.

In this sample, this clonotype turned up many times. V and J are TRBV4-3 and TRBJ1-4; 7 nucleotides agree with TRBD1. The CDR3 loop spans 18 amino acids. Germline V CDR1 and CDR2: LGHNA, YSLEER. V lost 0 bases and J lost 0; bases outside the gene matches: 7. The CDR3 nucleotides read TGCGCCAGCAGCCAAGAGGAGGAGGGGACAGCAACTAATGAAAAACTGTTTTTT. Its translation is CASSQEEEGTATNEKLFF.

The genes are TRBV28 and TRBJ2-7; 11 bases map to TRBD2. The V segment lost 6 bases and the J segment 4 bases; nucleotides outside the gene matches: 8. This CDR3 is built from 15 residues. Germline-derived CDR1 and CDR2 are MDHEN and SYDVKM. The CDR3 DNA sequence: TGTGCCAGCAGCCGTAGACTAGCGGGAATTTACGAGCAGTACTTC. It translates to CASSRRLAGIYEQYF.

This clonotype showed up just a few times. The chain uses TRBV7-2 and TRBJ1-1; D unclear. The CDR3 has 12 residues. With 1 base removed from V and 7 bases from J, the gap between germline ends came to 7 bases. CDR1 is SGHTA and CDR2 is FQGNSA in the germline V gene. The CDR3 nucleotides are TGTGCCAGCAGCTTAGAGGTCGGTGAAGCTTTCTTT. Protein product: CASSLEVGEAFF.

J is TRBJ2-7 and V is TRBV7-9; no firm D call. The CDR3 consists of 14 residues. Germline CDR1 reads SEHNR; CDR2 reads FQNEAQ (reference sequence). Between the trimmed V and J ends, which lost 5 bases and 2 bases, there was a span of 13 bases. This chain's CDR3 is CASSRTDRAYEQYF. The DNA of the CDR3 is TGTGCCAGCAGCCGAACTGATAGGGCCTACGAGCAGTACTTC. The complete variable domain, with remaining parts taken from reference TRBV7-9 and TRBJ2-7, reads DTGVSQNPRHKITKRGQNVTFRCDPISEHNRLYWYRQTLGQGPEFLTYFQNEAQLEKSRLLSDRFSAERPKGSFSTLEIQRTEQGDSAMYLCASSRTDRAYEQYFGPGTRLTVT.

This clonotype was seen a few times. This chain joins TRBV19 and TRBJ1-1; D call uncertain. The germline CDR1 and CDR2 sequences are LNHDA and SQIVND (reference sequence). V dropped 6 bases and J dropped 4 bases, with 15 bases sitting between them. CDR3 size: 14 residues. CDR3 amino acids: CASRPLGASTEAFF. The CDR3 DNA reads TGTGCCAGTAGACCACTCGGAGCCAGCACTGAAGCTTTCTTT.

This clonotype has just a few counts. V and J are TRBV5-1 and TRBJ2-2; possible D gene TRBD2, 5 bases. The CDR3 spans 18 residues. V lost 6 bases to trimming and J lost 0 bases, with 21 bases between them. Per the germline V gene, CDR1 is SGHRS and CDR2 is YFSETQ. The DNA for the CDR3 is TGCGCCAGCACCTGGCGGGCATTGGCCCCTTCGAACACCGGGGAGCTGTTTTTT. Its translation is CASTWRALAPSNTGELFF. The whole variable domain, filled in from reference TRBV5-1 and TRBJ2-2, reads KAGVTQTPRYLIKTRGQQVTLSCSPISGHRSVSWYQQTPGQGLQFLFEYFSETQRNKGNFPGRFSGRQFSNSRSEMNVSTLELGDSALYLCASTWRALAPSNTGELFFGEGSRLTVL.

Ten or more counts support this clonotype. The chain links TRBV15 to TRBJ2-1, with D possibly matching TRBD2 (6 bases). This CDR3 contains 14 residues. Per germline, CDR1 LNHNV and CDR2 YYDKDF (reference sequence). The V end was cut by 5 bases, the J end by 6 bases, with 14 bases between. The CDR3 DNA is TGTGCCACCAGCGTTAGCGGCGGTATCAATGAGCAGTTCTTC. This sequence encodes CATSVSGGINEQFF.

This clonotype was recorded a few times. This chain uses TRBV7-8 with TRBJ1-2; 11 positions match TRBD1. CDR3 length: 16 amino acids. CDR1 is SGHVS, CDR2 FQNEAQ, per germline. V trimming: 2 bases; J trimming: 4 bases; junction bases outside the gene matches: 6. The CDR3, as DNA: TGTGCCAGCAGCTTATACCGGGACAGGGGGGTCTATGGCTACACCTTC. Translated: CASSLYRDRGVYGYTF.

This clonotype was picked up many times. The rearrangement links TRBV4-3 to TRBJ1-6, with 7 bases identical to TRBD1. The CDR3 consists of 17 residues. V was clipped by 0 bases and J by 0 bases; unmatched bases: 2. Germline lookup yields CDR1 LGHNA and CDR2 YSLEER. CDR3 DNA: TGCGCCAGCAGCCAAGACGGGGACAGCTCCTATAATTCACCCCTCCACTTT. It yields the protein CASSQDGDSSYNSPLHF.

The V gene is TRBV29-1, the J gene TRBJ2-7; 8 bases are shared with TRBD1. CDR1 is SQVTM, CDR2 ANQGSEA, per germline. Trimming removed 0 bases from V and 5 bases from J; junction bases left unmatched: 9. This CDR3 spans 15 amino acids. Written as DNA, the CDR3 is TGCAGCGTTGAAGAGCCCAGACAGGGGTACGACGAGCAGTACTTC. Encoded protein: CSVEEPRQGYDEQYF.

V and J are TRBV29-1 and TRBJ2-5, with TRBD1 as a possible D gene (5 bases). The V end lost 6 bases, the J end lost 4 bases, and 18 bases lay between the germline ends. This CDR3 has 14 amino acids. Germline CDR1 is SQVTM and CDR2 is ANQGSEA. This CDR3 is CSVEDNPVGETQYF. Here the CDR3 DNA reads TGCAGCGTAGAGGACAACCCGGTAGGAGAGACCCAGTACTTC.